This T cell receptor (beta chain) originates from a study of T-cell reconstitution after alpha-beta-depleted transplantation in children. Germline V lookup: CDR1 LGHNA, CDR2 YSLEER. The CDR3 totals 16 residues. V lost 1 base and J lost 3; bases outside the gene matches: 4. The authors prepared the TCRbeta library with unique molecular identifiers. Each CDR3 protein gets one entry after TCRdb re-called the PCR reads with MiXCR. The repertoire holds about 500,000 distinct CDR3 sequences, with roughly 33% as singletons. This clonotype was detected only a few times. The sample in question was PBMCs from the stem cell graft donor, obtained from the stem cell graft. This rearrangement joins TRBV4-3 to TRBJ2-2; 8 nucleotides agree with TRBD2. This receptor was obtained from a human donor who donated a stem cell graft to a child with aplastic anemia. The CDR3 here is CASSQAPGRDTGELFF. As DNA, the CDR3 is TGCGCCAGCAGCCAAGCCCCCGGGAGGGACACCGGGGAGCTGTTTTTT.